The 16 T cell receptor beta chains listed next were all sequenced from one sample in a study of T cell responses to AZD1222 COVID-19 vaccine. Assay used: immunoSEQ multiplex PCR; TCRdb lists only in-frame clones, some missing. The sample carries approximately 150,000 clones, 85% to 90% recorded once. Sequenced here: peripheral blood, sampled on day 0 of AZD1222 vaccination. The receptors here all came from an adult in good health.

The chain has TRBV7-2 and TRBJ2-7, with 9 bases matching TRBD1. CDR1 is SGHTA, CDR2 FQGNSA, per germline. The V segment lost 1 base and the J segment 2 bases; nucleotides outside the gene matches: 3. The length of the CDR3 is 15 residues. The CDR3 loop is CASSLGGQGTYEQYF. The CDR3 DNA sequence: TGTGCCAGCAGCTTAGGGGGACAGGGTACCTACGAGCAGTACTTC.

The chain links TRBV7-9 to TRBJ1-2; no definite D call. The CDR3 spans 16 residues. CDR1 SEHNR and CDR2 FQNEAQ come from the germline V gene (reference sequence). The V end was cut by 5 bases, the J end by 6 bases, with 22 bases between. CDR3 nucleotides: TGTGCCAGCAGCCCCCTAAGGTGGGCAGGCCCAAATGGCTACACCTTC. Translated: CASSPLRWAGPNGYTF.

The rearrangement joins TRBV7-2 to TRBJ2-7, with TRBD2 as a possible D gene (5 bases). The CDR3 runs 16 residues. The germline V gene has CDR1 SGHTA and CDR2 FQGNSA. Deletions cut 5 bases from V and 3 bases from J, with 20 bases between. CDR3 sequence reads: CASSPTSGVVGYEQYF. The DNA of the CDR3 is TGTGCCAGCAGCCCCACCTCCGGGGTGGTTGGCTACGAGCAGTACTTC.

The chain combines TRBV5-5 with TRBJ2-1; D remains ambiguous. V lost 0 bases and J 9 bases, leaving 13 bases between the germline ends. The germline V gene encodes CDR1 SGHKS and CDR2 YYEKEE (reference sequence). The CDR3 is 14 residues long. This CDR3 is CASSLGTLSGEQFF. The CDR3 DNA is TGTGCCAGCAGCTTGGGGACGTTGTCCGGTGAGCAGTTCTTC.

The CDR3 region is CASSLTGYNEQFF. The CDR3 bases are TGTGCCAGCAGTTTGACAGGGTACAATGAGCAGTTCTTC. The genes are TRBV6-5 and TRBJ2-1; 7 bases line up with TRBD1. The length of the CDR3 is 13 residues. V lost 4 bases, J lost 4 bases, and 1 base stayed unmatched. Per the germline V gene, CDR1 is MNHEY and CDR2 is SVGAGI.

As for this clone: This sample includes further DNA sequences coding for the same CDR3. The chain has TRBV5-1 and TRBJ1-5; D remains unclear. V shed 0 bases and J shed 0 bases, with 10 bases lying between them. The CDR3 has 16 amino acids. Germline lookup yields CDR1 SGHRS and CDR2 YFSETQ. The CDR3 spells CASSLAGRDSNQPQHF. CDR3 coding DNA: TGCGCCAGCAGCTTGGCGGGCAGAGATAGCAATCAGCCCCAGCATTTT.

The V call is TRBV6-5, the J call TRBJ1-2; D unresolved. Trimming took 0 bases from V and 5 from J, leaving 7 bases between them. CDR3 size: 13 residues. The germline CDR1 and CDR2 sequences are MNHEY and SVGAGI. The chain's CDR3 is CASSYSTVYGYTF. In DNA form, the CDR3 reads TGTGCCAGCAGTTACTCGACGGTATATGGCTACACCTTC.

The chain uses TRBV2 and TRBJ2-1; perhaps TRBD2 as D (6 bases). The CDR3 extends over 15 amino acids. With 7 bases removed from V and 8 bases from J, the gap between germline ends came to 21 bases. Germline loops: CDR1 SNHLY, CDR2 FYNNEI. This CDR3 reads CASIPNRDSLYEQFF. CDR3 in DNA: TGTGCCAGCATCCCCAACCGGGACTCCCTATATGAGCAGTTCTTC. The variable domain in full, with the rest retrieved from reference TRBV2 and TRBJ2-1, is EPEVTQTPSHQVTQMGQEVILRCVPISNHLYFYWYRQILGQKVEFLVSFYNNEISEKSEIFDDQFSVERPDGSNFTLKIRSTKLEDSAMYFCASIPNRDSLYEQFFGPGTRLTVL.

The rearrangement uses TRBV5-6 and TRBJ2-3, with a tentative D call TRBD1 (5 bases). This CDR3 is built from 14 residues. The germline gives CDR1 SGHDT, CDR2 YYEEEE. Deletions cut 2 bases from V and 5 bases from J, with 12 bases between. CDR3 in amino acids: CASSFLTTEDTQYF. The CDR3 nucleotides read TGTGCCAGCAGCTTCCTTACGACAGAAGATACGCAGTATTTT.

CDR3 in DNA: TGTGCCAGCAGTGACCCCGGGACAGGGGGCTATGGCTACACCTTC. Translated, it gives CASSDPGTGGYGYTF. This chain connects TRBV6-4 to TRBJ1-2; 11 bases fit TRBD1. Germline loops: CDR1 MRHNA, CDR2 SNTAGT. This CDR3 is built from 15 residues. V shed 2 bases and J 4 bases; nucleotides not matched to a gene: 3.

The CDR3 DNA follows: TGTGCCAGCAGCCAAGTATTGACAGATACGCAGTATTTT. It encodes CASSQVLTDTQYF. The chain recombines TRBV14 with TRBJ2-3, with D hard to call. V gave up 1 base and J gave up 3 bases, with 5 bases separating them. Germline V CDR1 and CDR2: SGHDN, FVKESK. The CDR3 is made up of 13 amino acids.

The CDR3 DNA reads as TGCGCCAGCAGCCAAGTCAGGGCAGAGCCCCAGCATTTT. It encodes CASSQVRAEPQHF. V is TRBV4-1 and J is TRBJ1-5, with D possibly matching TRBD1 (5 bases). This CDR3 is 13 amino acids long. The V end was cut by 1 base, the J end by 8 bases, with 9 bases between. In germline, CDR1 is MGHRA, CDR2 YSYEKL.

As DNA, the CDR3 is TGTGCCAGCAGTTTGGGACAGGGGGCGCTTAGTGGCTACACCTTC. It yields the protein CASSLGQGALSGYTF. The chain couples TRBV27 to TRBJ1-2; 12 bases map to TRBD1. The CDR3 extends over 15 amino acids. The germline V gene has CDR1 MNHEY and CDR2 SMNVEV (reference sequence). The junction had 6 bases not matched to a gene; V was cut back by 3 bases and J by 7 bases.

The genes are TRBV5-1 and TRBJ1-1; no clear D gene. The CDR3 is 12 amino acids. Germline CDR1 reads SGHRS; CDR2 reads YFSETQ. V was clipped by 7 bases and J by 12 bases, with 19 bases between them. The CDR3 region has the DNA TGCGCCAGCGCATACGACCGAAGGGATACTTTCTTT. It translates to CASAYDRRDTFF.

The gene calls are TRBV7-9 and TRBJ1-4; possible D gene TRBD1, 5 bases. This CDR3 is 15 amino acids long. V lost 2 bases and J lost 2, with 9 bases in between. The V gene's germline CDR1 is SEHNR and CDR2 FQNEAQ (reference sequence). The CDR3 is CASSLKGRTNEKLFF. DNA of the CDR3: TGTGCCAGCAGCTTAAAGGGGAGGACTAATGAAAAACTGTTTTTT.

V and J are TRBV27 and TRBJ1-1, with D perhaps matching TRBD1 (5 bases). This CDR3 comprises 14 residues. Germline V gives CDR1 MNHEY, CDR2 SMNVEV (reference sequence). V lost 8 bases and J lost 0, with 13 bases in between. The CDR3, as DNA: TGTGCCAGCCTCCCGACAGCCATGAACACTGAAGCTTTCTTT. This sequence encodes CASLPTAMNTEAFF.